This T cell receptor (beta chain) was found in a study of blood T cell repertoires in COVID-19. Looking at the study overall: COVID-19 samples, acute and convalescent, were from the United States, Italy and Spain. PBMCs, B-cell-depleted T cells, or T cells were the source of the cDNA or gDNA that made up the material.

The trim removed 4 bases at V and 1 base at J, leaving 8 bases unmatched. This CDR3 region has 16 residues. The germline V gene encodes CDR1 MGHDK and CDR2 SYGVNS. As handled by the study authors: Counts of nucleated cells, estimated from reference gene primer amplification, were obtained. Generated by immunoSEQ multiplex PCR, the TCRdb table keeps only in-frame clones and is missing some. That table supplies the V and J calls and clone size; D and trimming were determined from the DNA. This sample has approximately 85,000 clones, with roughly 89% found just once. What was sequenced was peripheral blood. The TCR sequence derives from a middle-aged man with acute or convalescent COVID-19. The chain joins TRBV25-1 to TRBJ2-5, with 8 bases that match TRBD1. The CDR3 sequence is CASSAWDRIFQETQYF. The DNA of the CDR3 is TGTGCCAGCAGTGCCTGGGACAGGATCTTCCAAGAGACCCAGTACTTC.